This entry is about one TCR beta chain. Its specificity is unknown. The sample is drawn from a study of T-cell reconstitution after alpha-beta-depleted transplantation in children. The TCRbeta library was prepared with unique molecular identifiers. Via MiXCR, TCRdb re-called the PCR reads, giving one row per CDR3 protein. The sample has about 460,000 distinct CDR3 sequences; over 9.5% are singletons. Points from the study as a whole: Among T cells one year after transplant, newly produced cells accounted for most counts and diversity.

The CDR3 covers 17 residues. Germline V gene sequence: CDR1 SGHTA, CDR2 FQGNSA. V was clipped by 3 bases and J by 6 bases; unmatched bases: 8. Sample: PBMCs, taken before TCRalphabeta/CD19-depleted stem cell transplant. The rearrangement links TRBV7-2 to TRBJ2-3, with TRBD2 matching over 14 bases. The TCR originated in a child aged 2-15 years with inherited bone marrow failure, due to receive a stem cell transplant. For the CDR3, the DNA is TGTGCCAGCAGCTTTCCCCGACTAGCGGGAGGGCCGGATACGCAGTATTTT. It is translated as CASSFPRLAGGPDTQYF.